One and the same sample provided the 4 T cell receptor beta chains below, sequenced in a study of blood T cell repertoires in COVID-19. TCRdb's copy holds only in-frame clones and misses some; the assay was immunoSEQ multiplex PCR. Counted here are about 260,000 clones, about 87% occurring once; the ten biggest clones make up roughly 3%. The sample was PBMCs or T cells enriched from blood (not recorded which). These receptors were obtained from a woman in her thirties or forties who had been exposed to COVID-19.

The chain combines TRBV29-1 with TRBJ2-1; D may be TRBD1 (5 bases). Germline lookup yields CDR1 SQVTM and CDR2 ANQGSEA. The CDR3 length is 14 residues. V was cut by 8 bases and J by 4 bases, with 18 bases left in between. This CDR3 reads CSSPGRDSYNEQFF. As DNA, the CDR3 is TGCAGCTCTCCCGGCAGGGATTCGTACAATGAGCAGTTCTTC.

This sequence joins TRBV6-6 and TRBJ2-7; 9 nucleotides line up with TRBD2. Germline values: CDR1 MNHNY, CDR2 SVGAGI (reference sequence). J was trimmed by 3 bases and V by 5 bases; bases with no gene match: 14. The CDR3 runs 17 residues. DNA for the CDR3: TGTGCCAGCAGTCCCCCCCGGGGCGGGAGGGCCGGCTACGAGCAGTACGTC. This translates into CASSPPRGGRAGYEQYV.

The chain joins TRBV7-9 to TRBJ2-7, with 9 bases identical to TRBD1. V dropped 3 bases and J dropped 6; count of bases not matched to a gene: 6. The germline CDR1 and CDR2 sequences are SEHNR and FQNEAQ (reference sequence). CDR3 length equals 14 residues. The CDR3 region is CASSFVWTGAEQYV. CDR3 bases: TGTGCCAGCAGCTTTGTCTGGACAGGGGCCGAGCAGTACGTC.

This clone was detected a few times. The rearrangement links TRBV19 to TRBJ1-2, with 7 bases matching TRBD1. J was trimmed by 2 bases and V by 5 bases; bases with no gene match: 5. Germline V gene data show CDR1 as LNHDA and CDR2 as SQIVND (reference sequence). CDR3 length: 14 amino acids. The CDR3 here is CASSLSQGNYGYTF. The CDR3 nucleotides read TGTGCCAGTAGTCTCTCACAGGGGAACTATGGCTACACCTTC.